These T cell receptor beta chains were read from a single sample in a study of T cells in Graves' hyperthyroidism and ophthalmopathy. TCRdb reanalysed the multiplex PCR reads using MiXCR and keeps one entry per CDR3 protein. This sample carries over 400,000 distinct CDR3 sequences, approximately 22% of them seen once, and the ten largest clones take 45% to 55%. What was sequenced was blood. These receptors were taken from a woman between 70 and 85 years old with Graves' ophthalmopathy. The CDR3 runs from the conserved cysteine through the conserved F or W. The order of the fields is D gene, J gene, V gene, clone size, CDR3 DNA, CDR3 protein. D genes are given only for firm matches. Part of the rows lack a size; the others show once, few, many or a class for expanded clones.

>NA|TRBJ2-3|TRBV6-1|few
TGTGCCAGCACCCGCAGAGGATACACAGATACGCAGTATTTT
CASTRRGYTDTQYF
>NA|TRBJ1-1|TRBV19|NA
TGTGCCAGTAGTACATACTCCAGGACTGAAGCTTTCTTT
CASSTYSRTEAFF
>NA|TRBJ1-1|TRBV6-5|NA
TGTGCCAGCAGTTACTCGGGGACCATGAACACTGAAGCTTTCTTT
CASSYSGTMNTEAFF
>NA|TRBJ2-7|TRBV2|few
TGTGCCAGCAGTGAAGGTGGCGAGCAGTACTTC
CASSEGGEQYF
>NA|TRBJ2-5|TRBV2|many
TGTGCCAGCAGGCGGCGGGTACTAGAGACCCAGTACTTC
CASRRRVLETQYF
>TRBD2|TRBJ2-7|TRBV6-2/TRBV6-3|few
TGTGCCAGCAGTTACTCGGAACTAGCGGGCTACGAGCAGTACTTC
CASSYSELAGYEQYF
>NA|TRBJ2-3|TRBV10-2|NA
TGCGCCATCACAACCGGACAGAAAACAGATACGCAGTATTTT
CAITTGQKTDTQYF
>NA|TRBJ2-7|TRBV6-2/TRBV6-3|NA
TGTGCCAGCAGTTACTCGATGGATAAGGCCCCAGTGCAGTACTTC
CASSYSMDKAPVQYF
>NA|TRBJ2-6|TRBV5-1|NA
TGCGCCAGCAGCTTGGATCCCTCTGGGGCCAACGTCCTGACTTTC
CASSLDPSGANVLTF
>TRBD1|TRBJ1-1|TRBV5-8|NA
TGTGCCAGCAGCAGCCGGGACAGGAAGAACACTGAAGCTTTCTTT
CASSSRDRKNTEAFF
>TRBD2|TRBJ2-3|TRBV7-3|NA
TGTGCCAGCGGGACTAGCGTCACAGATACGCAGTATTTT
CASGTSVTDTQYF
>TRBD2|TRBJ2-2|TRBV12-3/TRBV12-4|few
TGTGCCAGCAGTCGGACTAGCGGGTACGCCGGGGAGCTGTTTTTT
CASSRTSGYAGELFF
>TRBD1|TRBJ2-7|TRBV28|few
TGTGCCAGCAGTCTGACAGGGGCCCCCTACGAGCAGTACTTC
CASSLTGAPYEQYF
>TRBD1|TRBJ2-3|TRBV6-1|many
TGTGCCAGCAGACGACAGGGAACAGATACGCAGTATTTT
CASRRQGTDTQYF
>NA|TRBJ1-4|TRBV28|NA
TGTGCCAGCAGAGTAATGACCTTGCGAAAACTGTTTTTT
CASRVMTLRKLFF
>NA|TRBJ1-6|TRBV19|few
TGTGCCAGTAGTATAAGCGGACAGCTTAATTCACCCCTCCACTTT
CASSISGQLNSPLHF
>TRBD1|TRBJ1-2|TRBV9|few
TGTGCCAGCAGCCTCAGGCCAGGGGGCGTTGACTATGGCTACACCTTC
CASSLRPGGVDYGYTF
>NA|TRBJ1-1|TRBV10-3|few
TGTGCCATCAGTGAGCCCCGGGCGCCAGAAGCTTTCTTT
CAISEPRAPEAFF
>NA|TRBJ1-5|TRBV19|once
TGTGCCAGTAGTTCGGCAATTGAGGTTCAGCCCCAGCATTTT
CASSSAIEVQPQHF
>TRBD2|TRBJ2-1|TRBV20-1|NA
TGCAGTGCTAGTAGGTCTAGCGGGACCCACAATGAGCAGTTCTTC
CSASRSSGTHNEQFF
>TRBD2|TRBJ2-3|TRBV2|many
TGTGCCAGCAGGCAGCGGGAGGGCACAGATACGCAGTATTTT
CASRQREGTDTQYF
>NA|TRBJ2-1|TRBV12-5|NA
TGTGCTAGTGGTTTGGGTGCCGTATACAATGAGCAGTTCTTC
CASGLGAVYNEQFF
>TRBD2|TRBJ2-5|TRBV20-1|few
TGCAGTGCTAGGCCCTGGTCTAGCGGGGATCAAGAGACCCAGTACTTC
CSARPWSSGDQETQYF
>NA|TRBJ2-7|TRBV6-1|few
TGTGCCAGCAGTGAAGCGGGACTGATTTACGAGCAGTACTTC
CASSEAGLIYEQYF
>NA|TRBJ1-6|TRBV3-1|NA
TGTGCCAGCCGCTTGGGGGGGAGCTCCTATAATTCACCCCTCCACTTT
CASRLGGSSYNSPLHF
>TRBD1|TRBJ1-4|TRBV5-1|NA
TGCGCCAGCAGCTTGGGACAGGGGAAGGAAAAACTGTTTTTT
CASSLGQGKEKLFF
>TRBD1|TRBJ2-4|TRBV2|few
TGTGCCAGCAACCAGGGGGCGGGTGACATTCAGTACTTC
CASNQGAGDIQYF
>TRBD1|TRBJ1-2|TRBV3-1|few
TGTGCCAGCAGCCAAGAACGGAGGGGGCTGGTTGGCTACACCTTC
CASSQERRGLVGYTF
>NA|TRBJ1-1|TRBV6-1|many
TGTGCCAGCAGCTCCGGGACGACTGAAGCTTTCTTT
CASSSGTTEAFF
>NA|TRBJ1-2|TRBV28|few
TGTGCCAGCAGTTTAGCCCCTGTCCTCTATGGCTACACCTTC
CASSLAPVLYGYTF
>NA|TRBJ2-3|TRBV7-9|NA
TGTGCCAGCAACATCGTACACAGGGACCCTAGCACAGATACGCAGTATTTT
CASNIVHRDPSTDTQYF
>TRBD2|TRBJ2-1|TRBV5-1|NA
TGCGCCAGCAGCTTGGTACGGGAGGGTAACAATGAGCAGTTCTTC
CASSLVREGNNEQFF
>TRBD2|TRBJ2-1|TRBV5-1|few
TGCGCCAGCAGCTCGGGGGGGGACGCTGACAATGAGCAGTTCTTC
CASSSGGDADNEQFF
>NA|TRBJ2-7|TRBV27|many
TGTGCCAGCATTACTCCCCCCGACAAGCCCCACGAGCAGTACTTC
CASITPPDKPHEQYF
>TRBD2|TRBJ2-1|TRBV5-1|few
TGCGCCAGCAGCCCAGATAGCGGGATACAGTTCTTC
CASSPDSGIQFF
>TRBD2|TRBJ2-7|TRBV7-6|NA
TGTGCCAGCAGCCCCTACGTCCCGGAGCGGGAGGGTTACGAGCAGTACTTC
CASSPYVPEREGYEQYF
>NA|TRBJ1-5|TRBV2|many
TGTGCCAGCCGGGGGCCGGGCGCCGGGAATCAGCCCCAGCATTTT
CASRGPGAGNQPQHF
>NA|TRBJ2-7|TRBV6-1|NA
TGTGCCAGCAGTGAAGGCCCCTTCAGGACGGACGAGCAGTACTTC
CASSEGPFRTDEQYF
>TRBD1|TRBJ2-3|TRBV6-2/TRBV6-3|few
TGTGCCAGGAGAGATGGGACAGGGACAATCACAGATACGCAGTATTTT
CARRDGTGTITDTQYF
>NA|TRBJ1-4|TRBV5-1|few
TGCGCCAGCAGCCCCGGCCCTGGGGGAGGAAGGGAAAAACTGTTTTTT
CASSPGPGGGREKLFF
>NA|TRBJ2-7|TRBV7-3|few
TGTGCCGCTCCAGGGTTGACCACTTACGAGCAGTACTTC
CAAPGLTTYEQYF
>NA|TRBJ1-5|TRBV28|few
TGTGCCAGCAGTTTATTAGGTGGTCGGGGGCCCCAGCATTTT
CASSLLGGRGPQHF